This TCR beta chain comes out of a study of blood T cell repertoires in COVID-19. Study summary: Acute-phase and convalescent COVID-19 samples originated in the United States, Italy and Spain. Nucleic acid was either cDNA or gDNA, and it came from T cells, B-cell-depleted T cells, or PBMCs.

Trimming took off 5 bases at V and 5 bases at J, with 20 bases between the two ends. From germline, CDR1 is SEHNR and CDR2 FQNEAQ (reference sequence). The CDR3 totals 16 residues. Original data processing: Researchers report that nucleated cell counts were estimated from reference gene primer amplification. Some clones are missing from TCRdb's copy, which holds only in-frame ones; the method was immunoSEQ multiplex PCR. V and J calls and clone size are as listed in that table; D and trimming were resolved from the DNA. The table lists roughly 97,000 clones, approximately 84% of them singletons. The gene calls are TRBV7-9 and TRBJ2-3, with D possibly being TRBD1 (6 bases). The material sequenced was peripheral blood. This receptor was identified in a man in his sixties with acute or convalescent COVID-19. The CDR3 sequence is CASSLRGGGLGDTQYF. CDR3 bases: TGTGCCAGCAGCCTCCGAGGGGGTGGACTTGGAGATACGCAGTATTTT. Supplemented by reference TRBV7-9 and TRBJ2-3, the full variable domain reads DTGVSQNPRHKITKRGQNVTFRCDPISEHNRLYWYRQTLGQGPEFLTYFQNEAQLEKSRLLSDRFSAERPKGSFSTLEIQRTEQGDSAMYLCASSLRGGGLGDTQYFGPGTRLTVL.